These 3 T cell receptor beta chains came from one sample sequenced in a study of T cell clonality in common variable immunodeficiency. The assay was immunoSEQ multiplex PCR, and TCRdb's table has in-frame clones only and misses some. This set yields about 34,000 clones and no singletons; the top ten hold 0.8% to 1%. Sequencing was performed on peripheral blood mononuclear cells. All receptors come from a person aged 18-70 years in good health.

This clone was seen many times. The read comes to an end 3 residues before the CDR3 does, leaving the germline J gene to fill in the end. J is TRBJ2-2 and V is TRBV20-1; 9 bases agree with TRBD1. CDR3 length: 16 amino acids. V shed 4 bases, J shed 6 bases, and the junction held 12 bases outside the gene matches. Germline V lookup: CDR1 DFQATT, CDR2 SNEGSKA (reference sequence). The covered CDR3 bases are TGCAGTGCTACCGACCGCCGACAGGGGGTTGCCGGGGAG. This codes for CSATDRRQGVAGE. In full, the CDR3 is CSATDRRQGVAGELFF.

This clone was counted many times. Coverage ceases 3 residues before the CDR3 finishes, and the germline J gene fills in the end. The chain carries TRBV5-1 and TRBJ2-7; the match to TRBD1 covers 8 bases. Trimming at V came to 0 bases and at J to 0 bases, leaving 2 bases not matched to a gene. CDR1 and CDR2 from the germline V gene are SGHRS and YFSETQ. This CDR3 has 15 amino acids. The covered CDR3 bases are TGCGCCAGCAGCTTGGGGACAGGGATCTCCTACGAG. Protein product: CASSLGTGISYE. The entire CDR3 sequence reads CASSLGTGISYEQYF.

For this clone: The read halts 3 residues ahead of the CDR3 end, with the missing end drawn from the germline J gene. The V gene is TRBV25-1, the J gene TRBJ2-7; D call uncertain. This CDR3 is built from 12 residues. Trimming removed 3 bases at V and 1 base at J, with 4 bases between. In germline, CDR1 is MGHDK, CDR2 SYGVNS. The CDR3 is CASSDSSYEQYF. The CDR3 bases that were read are TGTGCCAGCAGTGACAGTTCCTACGAG.